This T cell receptor beta chain was profiled in a study of ipilimumab plus nivolumab after autologous stem cell transplantation. Study background: Patients received a median of roughly 5 ipilimumab and roughly eight nivolumab doses. The DLBCL group included primary refractory and relapsed cases.

The V gene end was trimmed by 5 bases and the J gene end by 0 bases; junction bases not matched to a gene: 4. Germline CDR1 is SGHDN and CDR2 is FVKESK. This CDR3 region has 16 residues. The protocol was immunoSEQ multiplex PCR, while the TCRdb copy is restricted to in-frame clones and leaves out a portion. Among approximately 10,000 clones listed, 60% to 80% were seen once. Starting 14 to 28 days after autologous transplant, ipilimumab 1 mg/kg was given. Patients received nivolumab 3 mg/kg at weeks 1, 4, 7, 10, then fortnightly to week 26. This chain connects TRBV14 to TRBJ2-2; TRBD2 aligns across 9 bases. The source material was PBMCs, sampled in a trial of ipilimumab plus nivolumab as post-transplant consolidation. This TCR was recovered from a male donor with diffuse large B-cell lymphoma. DNA for the CDR3: TGTGCCAGCAGCTCTCGACTAGCGGCGAACACCGGGGAGCTGTTTTTT. Translated: CASSSRLAANTGELFF.